This is a list of T cell receptor beta chains from one sample in a study of T-cell reconstitution after alpha-beta-depleted transplantation in children. TCRdb recomputed calls from the PCR reads with MiXCR, one row per CDR3 protein. The sample has roughly 220,000 distinct CDR3 sequences, more than 10% seen once. The material was PBMCs from the stem cell graft donor, obtained from the stem cell graft. These receptors were taken from a human donor who donated a stem cell graft to a child with acute lymphoblastic leukemia. Each CDR3 is given without its conserved first and last residue.

v_gene: TRBV6-2/TRBV6-3
j_gene: TRBJ2-5
CDR3aa: ASSPLLAGETQY

v_gene: TRBV25-1
j_gene: TRBJ2-1
CDR3aa: ASSAEAGRGGRAMSSYNEQF

v_gene: TRBV27
j_gene: TRBJ2-1
CDR3aa: ASSSDRGSYNEQF

v_gene: TRBV28
j_gene: TRBJ1-4
CDR3aa: ASSLVWAATNEKLF

v_gene: TRBV30
j_gene: TRBJ1-1
CDR3aa: AWSPSLDNLRTEAF

v_gene: TRBV7-3
j_gene: TRBJ2-2
CDR3aa: ASSASLAHTGELF

v_gene: TRBV20-1
j_gene: TRBJ2-7
CDR3aa: SARDAGKASYEQY

v_gene: TRBV5-1
j_gene: TRBJ2-7
CDR3aa: ASSLFEQGDYEQY

v_gene: TRBV4-3
j_gene: TRBJ2-2
CDR3aa: ASKIGTNTGELF

v_gene: TRBV28
j_gene: TRBJ2-1
CDR3aa: ASSLTHNEQF

v_gene: TRBV5-1
j_gene: TRBJ2-5
CDR3aa: ASNRDRGETQY

v_gene: TRBV20-1
j_gene: TRBJ2-7
CDR3aa: SASGTEFYEQY

v_gene: TRBV4-3
j_gene: TRBJ1-5
CDR3aa: ASSLQVYNQPQH

v_gene: TRBV27
j_gene: TRBJ1-1
CDR3aa: ASSLMQNTEAF

v_gene: TRBV27
j_gene: TRBJ1-6
CDR3aa: ASSGLDRANSPLH

v_gene: TRBV13
j_gene: TRBJ2-3
CDR3aa: ASSSRESSTDTQY

v_gene: TRBV7-2
j_gene: TRBJ2-7
CDR3aa: ASSAGLFVYEQY